This TCR beta chain was obtained from a study of blood T cell repertoires in COVID-19. Study as a whole: PBMCs, B-cell-depleted T cells, or T cells were the source of the cDNA or gDNA that made up the material.

Trimming took off 2 bases at V and 2 bases at J, with 9 bases between the two ends. This CDR3 is built from 14 residues. Germline CDR1 reads LGHDT; CDR2 reads YNNKEL (reference sequence). Study processing details: For nucleated cells, counts were estimated from reference gene primer amplification. Only in-frame clones appear in the TCRdb table, and some are missing; sequencing was by immunoSEQ multiplex PCR. The V and J calls and clone size were taken over from that table, and D and trimming were inferred from the DNA. The sample carries tens of thousands of clones, about nine tenths recorded once. This chain joins TRBV3-1 (or the pseudogene TRBV3-2) and TRBJ2-5, with unresolved D. This receptor was obtained from a man in his forties or fifties with active COVID-19. Sequenced input: peripheral blood. The CDR3 DNA sequence: TGTGCCAGCAGCCAATTCCAGACTCAAGAGACCCAGTACTTC. Its translation is CASSQFQTQETQYF.